Shown below are 6 T cell receptor beta chains from a single sample sequenced in a study of shared clonotypes between healthy human individuals. Generated by immunoSEQ multiplex PCR, the TCRdb table keeps only in-frame clones and is missing some. The sample lists 2 million to 2.5 million clones, 85% to 95% occurring once. The source material was naive CD4+ T cells from PBMCs. Sample subset: CD45RA+ positively selected. The receptors were gathered from a man between 18 and 29 years old in good health. Some clones in this sample may be carry-over from other donors' samples.

Comment on this clone: This sample includes further DNA sequences coding for the same CDR3. The chain combines TRBV7-3 with TRBJ1-3, with D unresolved. Between the trimmed V and J ends, which lost 0 bases and 0 bases, there was a span of 3 bases. The V gene's germline CDR1 is SGHTA and CDR2 FQGTGA. There are 14 residues in the CDR3. CDR3 nucleotide sequence: TGTGCCAGCAGCTTAACCCCCTCTGGAAACACCATATATTTT. Translated, it gives CASSLTPSGNTIYF.

CDR3 sequence (DNA): TGCGCCAGCAGCTTTAACGATTACGAGCAGTACTTC. It translates to CASSFNDYEQYF. The rearrangement links TRBV5-1 to TRBJ2-7; no clear D gene. Germline V gives CDR1 SGHRS, CDR2 YFSETQ. The CDR3 runs 12 residues. Between the trimmed V and J ends, which lost 2 bases and 4 bases, there was a span of 7 bases.

The chain employs TRBV5-1 and TRBJ2-5; D might be TRBD2 (5 bases). The CDR3 sequence is 12 residues long. Germline lookup yields CDR1 SGHRS and CDR2 YFSETQ. Trimming took 5 bases from V and 4 from J, leaving 9 bases between them. The CDR3 nucleotides are TGCGCCAGCAGAACTAGGTCAGAGACCCAGTACTTC. As protein: CASRTRSETQYF.

The rearrangement joins TRBV5-1 to TRBJ2-3; 7 nucleotides match TRBD1. This CDR3 spans 15 amino acids. Per the germline V gene, CDR1 is SGHRS and CDR2 is YFSETQ. After removal of 3 bases from V and 5 bases from J, the junction contained 9 bases not matched to a gene. CDR3 region: CASSSGQDRIDTQYF. CDR3 DNA sequence: TGCGCCAGCAGCTCTGGACAGGACCGGATAGATACGCAGTATTTT.

To note about this clone: Distinct nucleotide sequences in the sample also encode this CDR3. The chain couples TRBV28 to TRBJ1-5, with TRBD1 matching over 7 bases. The CDR3 loop spans 14 amino acids. Germline V lookup: CDR1 MDHEN, CDR2 SYDVKM. Germline trimming cut 6 bases from V and 6 bases from J; bases unmatched to any gene: 8. Here the CDR3 DNA reads TGTGCCAGCAGCCCAGGGGGTTCGGGTCAGCCCCAGCATTTT. Its translation is CASSPGGSGQPQHF.

The chain uses TRBV6-6 and TRBJ2-2; D remains unclear. The CDR3 loop spans 13 amino acids. V was clipped by 0 bases and J by 8 bases, with 7 bases between them. The germline gives CDR1 MNHNY, CDR2 SVGAGI (reference sequence). CDR3: CASSYSLTGELFF. For the CDR3, the DNA is TGTGCCAGCAGTTACTCATTGACAGGGGAGCTGTTTTTT.